Sequencing of this TCR beta chain was carried out in a study of tissue T cells after allogeneic stem cell transplantation. Overall study results and limits: Shared clones across patients were few; motif clustering revealed tissue-specific shared signatures. TCR repertoires tracked anatomic similarity, regardless of disease or transplant status. Tissue-detected TCR repertoire was only partly captured by blood and spleen T cells.

Adult allogeneic hematopoietic cell transplant recipients with steroid-refractory graft-versus-host disease were prospectively enrolled for research autopsy. The data were produced by immunoSEQ multiplex PCR, yet TCRdb's version contains in-frame clones alone and is incomplete. This sample carries some 7,000 clones, around 72% of them seen once, and the ten largest clones take more than 12%. In its sample, this clone was seen once. What it binds is unknown. The input for sequencing was skin, taken at autopsy. The receptor was isolated from a male patient older than 55 with steroid-refractory graft-versus-host disease after an allogeneic stem cell transplant. Some T cells here may be from the graft donor.

CDR3 loop: CASSWETHYEQYF. The DNA of the CDR3 is TGTGCCAGTAGTTGGGAGACCCACTACGAGCAGTACTTC. The rearrangement uses TRBV19 and TRBJ2-7; a possible D gene is TRBD2 (5 bases). CDR1 LNHDA and CDR2 SQIVND come from the germline V gene (reference sequence). Trimming removed 5 bases at V and 3 bases at J, with 11 bases between. The CDR3 loop spans 13 amino acids.